This passage covers 26 T cell receptor beta chains from one sample sequenced in a study of blood T cell repertoires in COVID-19. Method: immunoSEQ multiplex PCR; TCRdb's copy keeps in-frame clones and lacks some. This sample has about 170,000 clones, with about 86% found just once. Sequencing was done on a sample of peripheral blood. The receptors originated from a woman of 80 years or more in a cohort sampled during active or convalescent COVID-19.

The chain couples TRBV2 to TRBJ1-4; TRBD1 matches 9 bases. Germline-derived CDR1 and CDR2 are SNHLY and FYNNEI. Trimming cost V 5 bases and J 8 bases; bases outside gene matches: 6. The CDR3 has 14 amino acids. DNA of the CDR3: TGTGCCAGCAGTTTACAGGGGGCTCGAGAAAAACTGTTTTTT. Its translation is CASSLQGAREKLFF.

This chain uses TRBV28 with TRBJ1-6, with TRBD1 identical over 7 bases. The length of the CDR3 is 13 residues. The trim removed 9 bases at V and 9 bases at J, leaving 8 bases unmatched. Germline CDR1 and CDR2: MDHEN and SYDVKM. The CDR3 coding sequence is TGTGCCAGTGGGACAGCCACCCTTTCACCCCTCCACTTT. This sequence encodes CASGTATLSPLHF.

The chain couples TRBV24-1 to TRBJ1-5; TRBD1 might be the D (5 bases). The CDR3 runs 14 residues. Trimming pared 4 bases from V and 10 bases from J, leaving 16 bases between. CDR1 KGHDR and CDR2 SFDVKD come from the germline V gene. CDR3 nucleotide sequence: TGTGCCACCAGTGAGCGCCGACAGTTCAAACCCCAGCATTTT. Amino acid sequence: CATSERRQFKPQHF.

The chain couples TRBV7-8 to TRBJ1-3, with 7 bases lining up with TRBD1. The V gene's germline CDR1 is SGHVS and CDR2 FQNEAQ. The CDR3 runs 15 residues. J was trimmed by 0 bases and V by 7 bases; bases with no gene match: 6. The CDR3 sequence is CASTEQGSSGNTIYF. In DNA, the CDR3 is TGTGCCAGCACCGAACAGGGGAGCTCTGGAAACACCATATATTTT.

The V and J genes are TRBV4-3 and TRBJ2-3, with D maybe TRBD1 (5 bases). V dropped 0 bases and J dropped 4 bases, with 11 bases sitting between them. Germline CDR1 and CDR2: LGHNA and YSLEER. The CDR3 spans 15 residues. CDR3 nucleotide sequence: TGCGCCAGCAGCCAAGACAGGGTAGGTCCAGATACGCAGTATTTT. It translates to CASSQDRVGPDTQYF.

The chain is built from TRBV6-5 and TRBJ1-2, with 7 bases identical to TRBD1. The length of the CDR3 is 15 residues. In germline, CDR1 is MNHEY, CDR2 SVGAGI. V shed 6 bases and J 5 bases; nucleotides not matched to a gene: 12. In DNA, the CDR3 is TGTGCCAGCAGACTGAGCCGGGACAGTCGATATGGCTACACCTTC. It codes for CASRLSRDSRYGYTF.

The rearrangement joins TRBV9 to TRBJ2-1; D is perhaps TRBD2 (6 bases). Looked up from germline, CDR1 is SGDLS and CDR2 is YYNGEE. V dropped 6 bases and J dropped 8 bases, with 12 bases sitting between them. This CDR3 spans 12 amino acids. The CDR3 DNA reads TGTGCCAGCAATAGCGGCCTTGATGAGCAGTTCTTC. As protein: CASNSGLDEQFF. The full variable domain, rest sourced from reference TRBV9 and TRBJ2-1, is DSGVTQTPKHLITATGQRVTLRCSPRSGDLSVYWYQQSLDQGLQFLIQYYNGEERAKGNILERFSAQQFPDLHSELNLSSLELGDSALYFCASNSGLDEQFFGPGTRLTVL.

The rearrangement uses TRBV5-1 and TRBJ1-2; 9 bases match TRBD1. Trimming removed 0 bases from V and 4 bases from J; junction bases left unmatched: 13. Looked up from germline, CDR1 is SGHRS and CDR2 is YFSETQ. The CDR3 runs to 18 residues. CDR3 sequence (DNA): TGCGCCAGCAGCTTGGCCATAGTTAAGGGGACAGGGATCTATGGCTACACCTTC. This translates into CASSLAIVKGTGIYGYTF.

V gene TRBV6-5 combines with J gene TRBJ1-5, with 7 nucleotides matching TRBD1. The V segment lost 4 bases and the J segment 5 bases; nucleotides outside the gene matches: 5. CDR3 length equals 14 residues. Per germline, CDR1 MNHEY and CDR2 SVGAGI. The CDR3 spells CASSSGQVHQPQHF. The DNA for the CDR3 is TGTGCCAGCAGTTCCGGACAGGTTCATCAGCCCCAGCATTTT.

This clone appeared once. CDR3 in amino acids: CASSPRLENIQYF. The CDR3 nucleotides read TGTGCCAGCAGCCCTAGGCTCGAAAACATTCAGTACTTC. The rearrangement links TRBV4-2 to TRBJ2-4, with D unclear. This CDR3 spans 13 amino acids. Trimming took off 4 bases at V and 5 bases at J, with 9 bases between the two ends. CDR1 LGHNA and CDR2 YNFKEQ come from the germline V gene.

This clone was seen just once. This sequence joins TRBV11-2 and TRBJ2-1; 8 nucleotides align to TRBD2. The CDR3 runs 15 residues. Germline V gene lookup returns CDR1 SGHAT and CDR2 FQNNGV. J gave up 2 bases and V 4 bases, and 4 bases lay outside the gene matches. The CDR3 reads CASSWSGGPYNEQFF. The DNA for the CDR3 is TGTGCCAGCAGCTGGAGCGGGGGCCCCTACAATGAGCAGTTCTTC.

The chain recombines TRBV7-8 with TRBJ1-4; TRBD1 might be the D (5 bases). V was clipped by 4 bases and J by 10 bases, with 13 bases between them. The CDR3 length is 13 residues. Germline V lookup: CDR1 SGHVS, CDR2 FQNEAQ. The CDR3 region is CASSSGLGGKLFF. DNA of the CDR3: TGTGCCAGCAGCTCGGGACTCGGCGGAAAACTGTTTTTT.

V and J are TRBV5-4 and TRBJ2-5, with 8 bases aligning to TRBD1. Germline CDR1 reads SGHNT; CDR2 reads YYREEE (reference sequence). The CDR3 length is 15 residues. Trimming took 4 bases from V and 3 from J; bases not matched to a gene: 8. CDR3 protein: CASSRARGLKETQYF. In DNA form, the CDR3 reads TGTGCCAGCAGCCGAGCCAGGGGGCTTAAAGAGACCCAGTACTTC.

The chain joins TRBV9 to TRBJ1-2; TRBD1 agrees at 8 bases. Unmatched junction bases numbered 4, after V lost 4 bases and J lost 5 bases. The CDR3 consists of 13 residues. Germline CDR1 and CDR2: SGDLS and YYNGEE. The CDR3 spells CASSSRTGYGYTF. The CDR3 DNA sequence: TGTGCCAGCAGCTCCCGGACAGGGTATGGCTACACCTTC.

The V gene is TRBV7-6, the J gene TRBJ2-3, with 10 bases that match TRBD1. This CDR3 contains 15 residues. The V gene end was trimmed by 5 bases and the J gene end by 1 base; junction bases not matched to a gene: 3. The germline V gene encodes CDR1 SGHVS and CDR2 FNYEAQ. The CDR3 reads CASSPGTGGTDTQYF. DNA of the CDR3: TGTGCCAGCAGCCCCGGGACAGGGGGCACAGATACGCAGTATTTT.

The CDR3 reads CASSLWGGSTDTQYF. CDR3 sequence (DNA): TGTGCCAGCAGCTTATGGGGGGGTAGCACAGATACGCAGTATTTT. The chain links TRBV7-2 to TRBJ2-3; TRBD2 matches 7 bases. The CDR3 totals 15 residues. V lost 2 bases, J lost 0 bases, and 2 bases stayed unmatched. CDR1 is SGHTA, CDR2 FQGNSA, per germline. The variable domain in full, with the rest retrieved from reference TRBV7-2 and TRBJ2-3, is GAGVSQSPSNKVTEKGKDVELRCDPISGHTALYWYRQSLGQGLEFLIYFQGNSAPDKSGLPSDRFSAERTGGSVSTLTIQRTQQEDSAVYLCASSLWGGSTDTQYFGPGTRLTVL.

CDR3 in amino acids: CASSRAGADEQYF. CDR3 coding DNA: TGCGCCAGCAGTAGAGCGGGGGCGGACGAGCAGTACTTC. The chain links TRBV10-2 to TRBJ2-7, with TRBD2 identical over 8 bases. Per the germline V gene, CDR1 is WSHSY and CDR2 is SAAADI. The CDR3 sequence is 13 residues long. V trimming: 5 bases; J trimming: 5 bases; junction bases outside the gene matches: 5.

The sample holds a few counts of this clone. The chain links TRBV6-6 to TRBJ2-2; TRBD1 aligns across 10 bases. V lost 7 bases to trimming and J lost 4 bases; unmatched junction nucleotides: 6. The CDR3 extends over 15 amino acids. In germline, CDR1 is MNHNY, CDR2 SVGAGI (reference sequence). The CDR3 region has the DNA TGTGCCAGCACCCCTCGGACAGGGGGCACCGGGGAGCTGTTTTTT. Translating gives CASTPRTGGTGELFF.

In this sample, this clone turned up once. The chain has TRBV12-5 and TRBJ2-1; 9 nucleotides align to TRBD2. The CDR3 runs 20 residues. Germline values: CDR1 LGHNT, CDR2 FRNRAP. V dropped 1 base and J dropped 5; count of bases not matched to a gene: 18. In DNA, the CDR3 is TGTGCTAGTGGTTTGGCTTCCCCCGGGGCGGGGGGGCCGAGGGACAATGAGCAGTTCTTC. Translating it yields CASGLASPGAGGPRDNEQFF. The full variable domain, with the rest looked up from reference TRBV12-5 and TRBJ2-1, is DARVTQTPRHKVTEMGQEVTMRCQPILGHNTVFWYRQTMMQGLELLAYFRNRAPLDDSGMPKDRFSAEMPDATLATLKIQPSEPRDSAVYFCASGLASPGAGGPRDNEQFFGPGTRLTVL.

The rearrangement joins TRBV27 to TRBJ2-5, with a tentative D call TRBD1 (5 bases). The CDR3 spans 15 residues. Germline V gene sequence: CDR1 MNHEY, CDR2 SMNVEV (reference sequence). Trimming took off 2 bases at V and 1 base at J, with 11 bases between the two ends. The CDR3 spells CASSLGAGSQETQYF. CDR3 nucleotides: TGTGCCAGCAGTTTAGGGGCAGGATCCCAAGAGACCCAGTACTTC.

V and J are TRBV2 and TRBJ1-1, with a possible D match to TRBD1 (6 bases). Germline CDR1 reads SNHLY; CDR2 reads FYNNEI. CDR3 length: 13 amino acids. Trimming took off 5 bases at V and 6 bases at J, with 13 bases between the two ends. The CDR3 reads CASSNREVAEAFF. CDR3 DNA: TGTGCCAGCAGTAACAGGGAAGTGGCTGAAGCTTTCTTT.

The chain combines TRBV28 with TRBJ1-4; 7 positions match TRBD1. The CDR3 extends over 15 amino acids. After removal of 7 bases from V and 0 bases from J, the junction contained 5 bases not matched to a gene. The germline gives CDR1 MDHEN, CDR2 SYDVKM. The CDR3 protein is CASKLTGATNEKLFF. The DNA of the CDR3 is TGTGCCAGCAAATTAACAGGGGCAACTAATGAAAAACTGTTTTTT.

J is TRBJ2-1 and V is TRBV19, with 9 bases aligning to TRBD2. J lost 7 bases, V lost 11 bases, and 15 bases had no gene match. This CDR3 has 15 residues. Germline V CDR1 and CDR2: LNHDA, SQIVND (reference sequence). In DNA form, the CDR3 reads TGTGCCTCGCTAAGGAGCGGGGGGTCAGGTAATGAGCAGTTCTTC. Its protein product is CASLRSGGSGNEQFF.

CDR3 in amino acids: CASSFGVNEQYF. The DNA for the CDR3 is TGTGCCAGCAGTTTCGGGGTAAACGAGCAGTACTTC. J is TRBJ2-7 and V is TRBV12-3 or TRBV12-4; tentatively, D is TRBD2 (5 bases). V gave up 3 bases and J gave up 5 bases, with 8 bases separating them. The length of the CDR3 is 12 residues.

V gene TRBV10-3 combines with J gene TRBJ1-2; a weak D match, TRBD1 (6 bases). The CDR3 spans 12 residues. V lost 10 bases to trimming and J lost 8 bases, with 17 bases between them. Germline V gives CDR1 ENHRY, CDR2 SYGVKD. For the CDR3, the DNA is TGTGCCAACGGGACACCACGAAGGGGCTACACCTTC. It yields the protein CANGTPRRGYTF.

This clone was recorded once. V is TRBV24-1 and J is TRBJ2-5; 7 bases agree with TRBD1. This CDR3 spans 16 amino acids. The V gene's germline CDR1 is KGHDR and CDR2 SFDVKD. J was trimmed by 5 bases and V by 3 bases; bases with no gene match: 11. CDR3 sequence (DNA): TGTGCCACCAGTGATCCTACAGGGGATAACCCGGAGACCCAGTACTTC. It translates to CATSDPTGDNPETQYF.